This is a list of T cell receptor beta chains from one sample in a study of T-cell reconstitution after alpha-beta-depleted transplantation in children. MiXCR, run by TCRdb on the PCR reads, gives a single entry per CDR3 protein. The table includes 900,000 or so distinct CDR3 sequences, around 17% detected once. The sequenced sample was PBMCs, mostly from graft donor cells, obtained 360 days after TCRalphabeta/CD19-depleted stem cell transplant. These receptors were obtained from a male patient between 10 and 17 years old who had a stem cell transplant for acute lymphoblastic leukemia, so the T cells may come from the graft donor. The CDR3 runs from the conserved cysteine through the conserved F or W. Fields, in order: J gene, D gene, clone size, V gene, CDR3 DNA, CDR3 protein. The D gene is left open where the match is weak. Only some rows state a clone size, as once, few, many or a class for expanded clones.

>TRBJ1-2|NA|few|TRBV7-2
TGTGCCAGCAGCTTAGCGGGGACGGTCTATGGCTACACCTTC
CASSLAGTVYGYTF
>TRBJ2-1|TRBD2|NA|TRBV25-1
TGTGCCAGCAGTGCATACGAGCTAGCGGGAGGTTACAATGAGCAGTTCTTC
CASSAYELAGGYNEQFF
>TRBJ2-1|TRBD2|NA|TRBV14
TGTGCCAGCAGCCAAGGAAGAGGTCTAGCGGGAGGGAACAATGAGCAGTTCTTC
CASSQGRGLAGGNNEQFF
>TRBJ2-5|TRBD2|NA|TRBV20-1
TGCAGTGCTAGAGATCCCCGGCTAGCGGGGAGAGAGACCCAGTACTTC
CSARDPRLAGRETQYF
>TRBJ1-4|NA|few|TRBV4-1
TGCGCCAGCAGTCCACTTACGGGGGAGATTGAAAAACTGTTTTTT
CASSPLTGEIEKLFF
>TRBJ1-2|TRBD1|few|TRBV5-1
TGCGCCAGCAGCCCGGGACAGGCCGAAGATGGCTACACCTTC
CASSPGQAEDGYTF
>TRBJ2-3|TRBD2|many|TRBV6-1
TGTGCCAGCAGTCCCGGGACTAGCGCCGATACGCAGTATTTT
CASSPGTSADTQYF
>TRBJ2-3|TRBD1|NA|TRBV27
TGTGCCAGCAGTTCCCCGGACAGGGATGGTCCAGATACGCAGTATTTT
CASSSPDRDGPDTQYF
>TRBJ2-2|NA|few|TRBV11-2
TGTGCCAGCAGCCGGGACCGATACACCGGGGAGCTGTTTTTT
CASSRDRYTGELFF
>TRBJ2-3|NA|many|TRBV10-3
TGTGCCATCCTCGGGGACCGCCTGGTGGATACGCAGTATTTT
CAILGDRLVDTQYF
>TRBJ2-3|TRBD2|NA|TRBV24-1
TGTGCCACCAGTGATCCACCATCTAGCGGGAGGGCCGAGGAGCAGTATTTT
CATSDPPSSGRAEEQYF
>TRBJ1-3|NA|NA|TRBV10-3
TGTGCCATCAGTGATAGGGGCGGAAACACCATATATTTT
CAISDRGGNTIYF
>TRBJ2-7|TRBD2|few|TRBV5-1
TGCGCCAGCAGCCATCTAGCGGGAGGCCCGTGGGAGCAGTACTTC
CASSHLAGGPWEQYF
>TRBJ1-2|NA|many|TRBV5-1
TGCGCCAGCAGCCTGGACCTGACAGTTCACTATGGCTACACCTTC
CASSLDLTVHYGYTF
>TRBJ2-7|TRBD1|few|TRBV30
TGTGCCTACTCGACAGGGATCTACGAGCAGTACTTC
CAYSTGIYEQYF
>TRBJ2-1|NA|NA|TRBV5-1
TGCGCCAGCGACCCAGGTTCCGACAATGAGCAGTTCTTC
CASDPGSDNEQFF
>TRBJ1-5|NA|NA|TRBV29-1
TGCAGCGTTGGGGACTTTATTCAGCCCCAGCATTTT
CSVGDFIQPQHF
>TRBJ2-3|TRBD2|few|TRBV5-1
TGCGCCAGCATGCGGGAGGGCATTGGAGATACGCAGTATTTT
CASMREGIGDTQYF
>TRBJ2-1|NA|NA|TRBV4-1
TGCGCCAGCAGCCCCGGGATCCGAGGCGCCTACAATGAGCAGTTCTTC
CASSPGIRGAYNEQFF
>TRBJ2-7|NA|NA|TRBV9
TGTGCCAGCAGCACTTCGACAACCTACGAGCAGTACTTC
CASSTSTTYEQYF
>TRBJ1-1|NA|few|TRBV6-1
TGTGCCAGCAGTGAGGGCGCGGGGGACACTGAAGCTTTCTTT
CASSEGAGDTEAFF
>TRBJ2-3|NA|NA|TRBV11-2
TGTGCCAGCAGCCCCGACCCTCGGCTCAGCACAGATACGCAGTATTTT
CASSPDPRLSTDTQYF
>TRBJ1-2|TRBD1|few|TRBV5-5
TGTGCCAGCAGCTCGACCCGAAGACAGGGACGAATCAACTATGGCTACACCTTC
CASSSTRRQGRINYGYTF
>TRBJ2-1|TRBD2|NA|TRBV4-1
TGCGCCAGCAGCCAAGCGGGCGGGAGGCTCTATGAGCAGTTCTTC
CASSQAGGRLYEQFF
>TRBJ2-1|NA|few|TRBV29-1
TGCAGCGTTGCAGGTGGCGGGGCAACCCATGAGCAGTTCTTC
CSVAGGGATHEQFF
>TRBJ2-1|NA|few|TRBV7-2
TGTGCCAGCAGAAGGACAGAAATTTACAATGAGCAGTTCTTC
CASRRTEIYNEQFF
>TRBJ2-7|NA|NA|TRBV10-3
TGTGCCATCAGTACCGACTTGGGCTCGAACTACGAGCAGTACTTC
CAISTDLGSNYEQYF
>TRBJ2-7|NA|few|TRBV14
TGTGCCAGCAGCCAAGCCTTAGATGGAGGAAGCCACGAGCAGTACTTC
CASSQALDGGSHEQYF
>TRBJ1-5|NA|few|TRBV12-3/TRBV12-4
TGTGCCAGCAGTTCACCAGATTATCAGCCCCAGCATTTT
CASSSPDYQPQHF
>TRBJ2-2|NA|few|TRBV7-6
TGTGCCAGCAGCCCGCGACTATACACCGGGGAGCTGTTTTTT
CASSPRLYTGELFF
>TRBJ2-7|NA|many|TRBV21-1
TGTGCCAGCAGCAAAGGCAAACGGGACAGGGGGGAGTACGAGCAGTACTTC
CASSKGKRDRGEYEQYF
>TRBJ1-2|NA|few|TRBV5-1
TGCGCCAGCAGCTTGCGGTACAGTTCTAACTATGGCTACACCTTC
CASSLRYSSNYGYTF
>TRBJ2-1|NA|NA|TRBV12-3/TRBV12-4
TGTGCCAGCAGTGCAGGGACTTTCCTCAATGAGCAGTTCTTC
CASSAGTFLNEQFF
>TRBJ1-1|NA|NA|TRBV27
TGTGCCAGCAGTTCCCTACAGGTCAAGAACACTGAAGCTTTCTTT
CASSSLQVKNTEAFF
>TRBJ1-1|NA|NA|TRBV29-1
TGCAGCGTCGCCGACAGTGTGAACACTGAAGCTTTCTTT
CSVADSVNTEAFF
>TRBJ2-2|NA|NA|TRBV28
TGTGCCAGCATATCTACAGGACGAAACACCGGGGAGCTGTTTTTT
CASISTGRNTGELFF
>TRBJ2-3|TRBD2|few|TRBV20-1
TGCAGTGCTAGAGATTTGGTGAGGACTAGTCTTCCCACAGATACGCAGTATTTT
CSARDLVRTSLPTDTQYF
>TRBJ2-1|TRBD2|few|TRBV6-2/TRBV6-3
TGTGCCAGCAGTTACGGGGCTGAGGGAGGGATTGAGCAGTTCTTC
CASSYGAEGGIEQFF
>TRBJ2-5|NA|few|TRBV20-1
TGCAGTGCTGACTGGGAGTCTGGGACCCAGTACTTC
CSADWESGTQYF
>TRBJ2-2|TRBD1|NA|TRBV7-9
TGTGCCAGCAGCTTACCTGACAGGGCTAACACCGGGGAGCTGTTTTTT
CASSLPDRANTGELFF
>TRBJ2-1|TRBD2|few|TRBV10-1
TGCGCCAGCAGTCAAATATGGGGGACTAGCGGGAACAATGAGCAGTTCTTC
CASSQIWGTSGNNEQFF
>TRBJ1-2|TRBD1|NA|TRBV7-8
TGTGCCAGCAGCTTAGCGAGGGGGCTCGGCTATGGCTACACCTTC
CASSLARGLGYGYTF
>TRBJ1-5|NA|NA|TRBV4-1
TGCGCCAGCAGCGCCAGGGGTGTGAGCAATCAGCCCCAGCATTTT
CASSARGVSNQPQHF
>TRBJ2-2|NA|few|TRBV6-1
TGTGCCAGCAGTGTGTGGGGGGCGAACACCGGGGAGCTGTTTTTT
CASSVWGANTGELFF
>TRBJ2-1|NA|many|TRBV11-2
TGTGCCAGCAGCTCCATCTCCGGGCAGGGGTGGAATGAGCAGTTCTTC
CASSSISGQGWNEQFF
>TRBJ2-7|TRBD1|NA|TRBV27
TGTGCCAGCAGCCAAACAGGGGGCGACTGGACCTACGAGCAGTACTTC
CASSQTGGDWTYEQYF
>TRBJ2-7|NA|NA|TRBV5-1
TGCGCCAGCAGCTGGGCAGGGGACGAGCAGTACTTC
CASSWAGDEQYF
>TRBJ2-3|TRBD2|few|TRBV3-1
TGTGCCAGCGGTTCCTGGGGAGGGGACACAGATACGCAGTATTTT
CASGSWGGDTDTQYF
>TRBJ2-7|NA|few|TRBV27
TGTGCCAGCAGTTTATATGGGATCTCCTACGAGCAGTACTTC
CASSLYGISYEQYF
>TRBJ2-3|NA|few|TRBV5-1
TGCGCCAGCAGCTTGGTTGGAATCTCCCCAGATACGCAGTATTTT
CASSLVGISPDTQYF